The 16 T cell receptor beta chains below come from one sample, sequenced in a study of blood T cell repertoires in COVID-19. Profiled with immunoSEQ multiplex PCR; TCRdb holds only in-frame clones, not every one. Of 25,000 to 35,000 clones in the sample, almost 85% were seen once. Sequences were obtained from peripheral blood. All receptors come from a man older than 75 with active COVID-19.

V is TRBV4-3 and J is TRBJ2-7, with D possibly TRBD2 on 5 matching bases. Trimming took 0 bases from V and 3 from J, leaving 9 bases between them. The CDR3 runs 14 residues. Germline V gene sequence: CDR1 LGHNA, CDR2 YSLEER. The CDR3 region is CASSQDWRSYEQYF. The CDR3 coding sequence is TGCGCCAGCAGCCAAGATTGGAGGAGCTACGAGCAGTACTTC.

The V call is TRBV19, the J call TRBJ2-1, with 10 positions matching TRBD2. CDR3 length: 16 amino acids. The germline CDR1 and CDR2 sequences are LNHDA and SQIVND (reference sequence). V shed 4 bases and J 0 bases; nucleotides not matched to a gene: 3. The CDR3 here is CASSRQRGGSYNEQFF. The CDR3 DNA sequence: TGTGCCAGTAGTAGACAGCGGGGGGGCTCCTACAATGAGCAGTTCTTC.

Here the CDR3 DNA reads TGTGCCAGTAGTATGAGAACCTACACCGGGGAGCTGTTTTTT. It codes for CASSMRTYTGELFF. The V call is TRBV19, the J call TRBJ2-2; D gene uncertain. The CDR3 sequence is 14 residues long. Germline CDR1 and CDR2: LNHDA and SQIVND (reference sequence). The V end lost 3 bases, the J end lost 3 bases, and 8 bases lay between the germline ends.

The chain employs TRBV7-4 and TRBJ2-7, with TRBD1 matching 9 bases. Germline trimming cut 5 bases from V and 0 bases from J; bases unmatched to any gene: 17. The CDR3 totals 19 residues. Per germline, CDR1 SGHVT and CDR2 SQSDAQ. The CDR3 loop reads CASSTPGQGVKSSSYEQYF. The CDR3 coding sequence is TGTGCCAGCAGCACACCGGGACAGGGTGTTAAAAGTTCCTCCTACGAGCAGTACTTC.

The chain employs TRBV7-2 and TRBJ2-7, with TRBD1 identical over 8 bases. Trimming took 5 bases from V and 6 from J; bases not matched to a gene: 12. This CDR3 region has 15 residues. Germline values: CDR1 SGHTA, CDR2 FQGNSA. CDR3 sequence reads: CASSRWQGADVEQYF. DNA for the CDR3: TGTGCCAGCAGCCGTTGGCAGGGGGCAGATGTCGAGCAGTACTTC.

The chain joins TRBV11-3 to TRBJ2-3; maybe TRBD2 (5 bases). The CDR3 runs 15 residues. Germline V gene data show CDR1 as SGHNT and CDR2 as YENEEA. V lost 5 bases, J lost 1 base, and 13 bases lay in between. The CDR3 sequence is CASSVGDSGTDTQYF. The CDR3 DNA is TGTGCCAGCAGCGTCGGAGATAGCGGCACAGATACGCAGTATTTT.

This chain connects TRBV5-1 to TRBJ2-3; TRBD1 might be the D (6 bases). This CDR3 spans 18 amino acids. The V gene's germline CDR1 is SGHRS and CDR2 YFSETQ. V gave up 0 bases and J gave up 0 bases, with 17 bases separating them. The CDR3 loop reads CASSLGAGVRTSTDTQYF. The CDR3 DNA follows: TGCGCCAGCAGCTTGGGGGCAGGGGTGAGGACTAGCACAGATACGCAGTATTTT.

V and J are TRBV30 and TRBJ1-2; unclear D gene. The CDR3 is 14 residues long. The V gene's germline CDR1 is GTSNPN and CDR2 SVGIG (reference sequence). Trimming shortened V by 7 bases and J by 1 base, and 16 bases separated the two germline ends. The CDR3 DNA is TGTGCCTCGCCCCAGATGAATCTTAACTATGGCTACACCTTC. As protein: CASPQMNLNYGYTF. Variable domain in full (rest from reference TRBV30 and TRBJ1-2): SQTIHQWPATLVQPVGSPLSLECTVEGTSNPNLYWYRQAAGRGLQLLFYSVGIGQISSEVPQNLSASRPQDRQFILSSKKLLLSDSGFYLCASPQMNLNYGYTFGSGTRLTVV.

CDR3 DNA sequence: TGTGCCAGTAGTATAGATCCACAGGGCACTGAAGCTTTCTTT. Its protein product is CASSIDPQGTEAFF. The V call is TRBV19, the J call TRBJ1-1, with D possibly matching TRBD1 (6 bases). CDR3 length: 14 residues. The V end lost 0 bases, the J end lost 4 bases, and 9 bases lay between the germline ends. From germline, CDR1 is LNHDA and CDR2 SQIVND (reference sequence).

This CDR3 reads CASSRRGSYEQYF. CDR3 nucleotide sequence: TGTGCCAGCAGCCGCAGGGGTTCCTACGAGCAGTACTTC. J is TRBJ2-7 and V is TRBV5-6; the D gene is possibly TRBD1 (6 bases). The CDR3 is made up of 13 amino acids. V was clipped by 4 bases and J by 1 base, with 9 bases between them. Germline V gene sequence: CDR1 SGHDT, CDR2 YYEEEE.

This clone was observed a few times. The rearrangement joins TRBV5-1 to TRBJ1-6; 7 nucleotides align to TRBD1. Germline loops: CDR1 SGHRS, CDR2 YFSETQ. CDR3 length: 15 residues. Losses at the gene ends were 4 bases for V and 7 bases for J; bases not matched to a gene: 8. This chain's CDR3 is CASSADRPVNSPLHF. Here the CDR3 DNA reads TGCGCCAGCAGCGCGGACAGGCCGGTAAATTCACCCCTCCACTTT.

The rearrangement joins TRBV21-1 to TRBJ2-7; TRBD1 reflects the table's D call only, with no check against the DNA. TRBV21-1 corresponds to a pseudogene. There are 13 residues in the CDR3. CDR3 loop: CASSNAHSGEQYF. DNA of the CDR3: TGTGCCAGCAGCAATGCCCACAGTGGCGAGCAGTACTTC.

The chain employs TRBV28 and TRBJ1-6, with 8 bases identical to TRBD1. Germline CDR1 and CDR2: MDHEN and SYDVKM. With 4 bases clipped from V and 7 bases from J, the junction kept 3 bases outside the gene matches. CDR3 length: 14 amino acids. The CDR3 nucleotides read TGTGCCAGCAGTTCAGGACAGGGCAATTCACCCCTCCACTTT. It translates to CASSSGQGNSPLHF.

The chain combines TRBV10-3 with TRBJ2-7, with D possibly being TRBD1 (5 bases). Between the trimmed V and J ends, which lost 3 bases and 6 bases, there was a span of 9 bases. Germline V gene sequence: CDR1 ENHRY, CDR2 SYGVKD. The CDR3 is 12 residues long. The CDR3 nucleotides are TGTGCCATCAGTGAATATCAGGGCGAGCAGTACTTC. Translated, it gives CAISEYQGEQYF.

J is TRBJ1-1 and V is TRBV5-1; a possible D gene is TRBD1 (6 bases). The CDR3 has 14 residues. Germline CDR1 reads SGHRS; CDR2 reads YFSETQ. Trimming pared 1 base from V and 1 base from J, leaving 8 bases between. CDR3 nucleotide sequence: TGCGCCAGCAGCTTGTGGGGACAGAACACTGAAGCTTTCTTT. Translated: CASSLWGQNTEAFF.

The sample holds one count of this clone. The chain combines TRBV28 with TRBJ2-3; TRBD1 matches 10 bases. There are 15 residues in the CDR3. After removal of 4 bases from V and 5 bases from J, the junction contained 6 bases not matched to a gene. The V gene's germline CDR1 is MDHEN and CDR2 SYDVKM. DNA for the CDR3: TGTGCCAGCAGTTGGGGACAGGGGCGTGTAGATACGCAGTATTTT. Protein product: CASSWGQGRVDTQYF.